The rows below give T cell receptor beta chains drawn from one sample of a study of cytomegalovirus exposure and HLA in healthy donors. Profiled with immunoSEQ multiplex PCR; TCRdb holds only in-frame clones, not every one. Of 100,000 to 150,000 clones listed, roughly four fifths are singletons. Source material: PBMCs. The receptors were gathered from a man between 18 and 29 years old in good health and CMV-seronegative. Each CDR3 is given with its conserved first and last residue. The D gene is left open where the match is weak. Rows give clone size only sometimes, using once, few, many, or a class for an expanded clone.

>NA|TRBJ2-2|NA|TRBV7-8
CASSLALLGQTGELFF
TGTGCCAGCAGCTTAGCCCTACTAGGTCAGACCGGGGAGCTGTTTTTT
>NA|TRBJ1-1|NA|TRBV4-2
CASSQELTDWGTEAFF
TGTGCCAGCAGCCAAGAATTGACGGACTGGGGCACTGAAGCTTTCTTT
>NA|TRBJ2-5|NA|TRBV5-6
CASSLVGRRETQYF
TGTGCCAGCAGCTTGGTGGGGCGTCGGGAGACCCAGTACTTC
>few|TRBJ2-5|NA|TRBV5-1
CASSLAGMRKETQYF
TGCGCCAGCAGCTTGGCAGGGATGAGAAAAGAGACCCAGTACTTC
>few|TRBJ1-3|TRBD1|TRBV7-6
CASSRGPISGNTIYF
TGTGCCAGCAGCAGGGGGCCTATCTCTGGAAACACCATATATTTT
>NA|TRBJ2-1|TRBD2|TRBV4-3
CASRGGLAGPDEQFF
TGCGCCAGCAGGGGTGGGCTAGCGGGGCCCGATGAGCAGTTCTTC
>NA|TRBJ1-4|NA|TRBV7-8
CASSLVQGREKLFF
TGTGCCAGCAGCTTAGTACAGGGAAGGGAAAAACTGTTTTTT
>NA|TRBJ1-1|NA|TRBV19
CASSRQGRVLNTEAFF
TGTGCCAGTAGTAGGCAGGGCAGGGTCCTTAATACTGAAGCTTTCTTT
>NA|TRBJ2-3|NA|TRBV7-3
CASSLKGATDTQYF
TGTGCCAGCAGCTTAAAAGGGGCAACAGATACGCAGTATTTT
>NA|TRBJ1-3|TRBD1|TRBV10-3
CAISDSDRGRNTIYF
TGTGCCATCAGTGACTCGGACAGGGGTAGAAACACCATATATTTT
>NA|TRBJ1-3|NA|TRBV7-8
CASSLGPTAGNTIYF
TGTGCCAGCAGCTTAGGCCCAACTGCTGGAAACACCATATATTTT
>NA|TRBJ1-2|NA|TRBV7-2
CASSHGTPNYGYTF
TGTGCCAGCAGCCACGGGACACCCAACTATGGCTACACCTTC
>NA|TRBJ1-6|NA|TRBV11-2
CASSPGQFIGSPLHF
TGTGCCAGCAGCCCCGGACAGTTTATAGGTTCACCCCTCCACTTT
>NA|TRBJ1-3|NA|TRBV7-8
CASSLEGRRASSGNTIYF
TGTGCCAGCAGCTTAGAAGGTCGCAGGGCGAGCTCTGGAAACACCATATATTTT
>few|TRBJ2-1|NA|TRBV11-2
CASSFTASGGSYNEQFF
TGTGCCAGCAGCTTCACAGCAAGTGGAGGCTCCTACAATGAGCAGTTCTTC
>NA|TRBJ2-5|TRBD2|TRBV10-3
CAISLTSGVEETQYF
TGTGCCATCAGCCTCACTAGCGGGGTAGAAGAGACCCAGTACTTC
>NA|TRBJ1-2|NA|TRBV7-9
CATEQGGVYGYTF
TGTGCCACCGAACAGGGAGGGGTCTATGGCTACACCTTC
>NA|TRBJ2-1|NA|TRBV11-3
CASSPGTARNEQFF
TGTGCCAGCAGCCCCGGGACTGCCAGGAATGAGCAGTTCTTC
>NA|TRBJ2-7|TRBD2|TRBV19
CASSTRAGDYEQYF
TGTGCCAGTAGTACGAGAGCGGGGGACTACGAGCAGTACTTC
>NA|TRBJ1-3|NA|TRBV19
CASNTGLGSGALADSGNTIYF
TGTGCCAGTAATACAGGGTTAGGCTCTGGGGCTCTGGCGGACTCTGGAAACACCATATATTTT
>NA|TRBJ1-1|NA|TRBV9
CASSVGNRQGVEAFF
TGTGCCAGCAGCGTAGGTAACAGACAAGGGGTGGAAGCTTTCTTT
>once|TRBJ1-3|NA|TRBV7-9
CASSLGQSSGNTIYF
TGTGCCAGCAGCTTAGGGCAGTCATCGGGAAACACCATATATTTT
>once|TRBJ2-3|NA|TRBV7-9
CASSPPLDTQYF
TGTGCCAGCAGCCCCCCCCTGGATACGCAGTATTTT
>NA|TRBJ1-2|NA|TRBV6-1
CASSLEINENGYTF
TGTGCCAGCAGCCTCGAAATAAACGAGAATGGCTACACCTTC
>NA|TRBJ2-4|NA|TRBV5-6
CASSSRGENIQYF
TGTGCCAGCAGCTCGCGAGGTGAAAACATTCAGTACTTC
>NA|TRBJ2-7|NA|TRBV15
CATGRDPTLPYEQYF
TGTGCCACCGGCAGAGATCCAACATTGCCCTACGAGCAGTACTTC
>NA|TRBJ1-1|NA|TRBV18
CASSLNRDLNTEAFF
TGTGCCAGCTCACTCAACAGGGATTTGAACACTGAAGCTTTCTTT
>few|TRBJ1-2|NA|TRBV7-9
CASKEVLYGYTF
TGTGCCAGCAAAGAGGTTCTTTATGGCTACACCTTC
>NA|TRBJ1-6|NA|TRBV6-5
CASSSDRISYNSPLHF
TGTGCCAGCAGTTCTGACAGGATTAGCTATAATTCACCCCTCCACTTT
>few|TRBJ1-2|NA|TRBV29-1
CSVNSGTGPAGYTF
TGCAGCGTTAACTCCGGGACTGGCCCCGCGGGCTACACCTTC
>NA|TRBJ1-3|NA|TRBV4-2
CASSLESTQGRPGNTIYF
TGTGCCAGCAGCCTCGAAAGTACCCAGGGGCGGCCTGGAAACACCATATATTTT
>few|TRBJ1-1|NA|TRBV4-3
CASSQDKGLLPFF
TGCGCCAGCAGCCAAGATAAGGGGCTCTTACCTTTCTTT
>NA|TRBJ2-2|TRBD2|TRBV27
CASSLGPGGWELFF
TGTGCCAGCAGTTTGGGCCCGGGGGGGTGGGAGCTGTTTTTT
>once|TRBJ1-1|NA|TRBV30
CACSSWGDRSTEAFF
TGTGCCTGCTCCTCCTGGGGAGATCGGAGCACTGAAGCTTTCTTT
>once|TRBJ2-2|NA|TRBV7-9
CASSSSSRVRNTGELFF
TGTGCCAGCAGCTCCTCCTCCAGGGTACGGAACACCGGGGAGCTGTTTTTT
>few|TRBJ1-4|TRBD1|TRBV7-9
CASSLVVGTGSEKLFF
TGTGCCAGCAGCTTAGTCGTCGGGACAGGGAGTGAAAAACTGTTTTTT
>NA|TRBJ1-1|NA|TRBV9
CASSPLSGGARGVTEAFF
TGTGCCAGCAGCCCCCTAAGTGGGGGGGCGAGGGGTGTGACTGAAGCTTTCTTT
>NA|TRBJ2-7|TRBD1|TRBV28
CASSSDWTGHREYEQYF
TGTGCCAGCAGTTCTGATTGGACAGGTCATAGGGAGTACGAGCAGTACTTC
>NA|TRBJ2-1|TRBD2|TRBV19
CASSKREFPNNEQFF
TGTGCCAGTAGTAAGCGGGAGTTTCCGAACAATGAGCAGTTCTTC
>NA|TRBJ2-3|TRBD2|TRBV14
CASSTWTSGHTDTQYF
TGTGCCAGCAGCACGTGGACTAGCGGACACACAGATACGCAGTATTTT
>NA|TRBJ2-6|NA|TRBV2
CASSQGPGANVLTF
TGTGCCAGCAGCCAGGGGCCCGGGGCCAACGTCCTGACTTTC